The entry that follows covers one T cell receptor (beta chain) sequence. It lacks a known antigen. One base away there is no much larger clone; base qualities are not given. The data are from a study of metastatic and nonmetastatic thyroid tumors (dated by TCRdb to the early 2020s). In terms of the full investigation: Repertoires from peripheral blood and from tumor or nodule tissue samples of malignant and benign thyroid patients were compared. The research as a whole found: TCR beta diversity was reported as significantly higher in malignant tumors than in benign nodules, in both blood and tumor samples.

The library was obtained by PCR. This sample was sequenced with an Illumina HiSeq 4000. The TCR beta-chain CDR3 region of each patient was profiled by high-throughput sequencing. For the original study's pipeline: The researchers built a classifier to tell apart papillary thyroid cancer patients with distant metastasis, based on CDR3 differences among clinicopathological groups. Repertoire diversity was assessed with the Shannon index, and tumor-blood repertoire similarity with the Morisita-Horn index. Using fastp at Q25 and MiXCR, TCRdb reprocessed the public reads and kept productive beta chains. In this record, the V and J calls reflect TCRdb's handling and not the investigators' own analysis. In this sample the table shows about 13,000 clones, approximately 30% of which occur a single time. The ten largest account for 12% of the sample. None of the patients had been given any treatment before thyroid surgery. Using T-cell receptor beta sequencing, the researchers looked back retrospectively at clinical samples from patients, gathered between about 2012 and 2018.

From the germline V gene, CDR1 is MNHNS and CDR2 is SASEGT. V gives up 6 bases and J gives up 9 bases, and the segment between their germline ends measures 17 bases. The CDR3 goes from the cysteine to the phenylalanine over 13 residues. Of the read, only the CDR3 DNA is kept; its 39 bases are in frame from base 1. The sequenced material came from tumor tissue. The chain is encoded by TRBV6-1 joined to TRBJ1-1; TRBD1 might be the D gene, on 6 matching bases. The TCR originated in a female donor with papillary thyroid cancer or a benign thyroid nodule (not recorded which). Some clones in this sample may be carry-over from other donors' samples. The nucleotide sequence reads TGTGCCAGCAGAGTAGGACAGAGGGGCAAAGCTTTCTTT. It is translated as CASRVGQRGKAFF.